This T cell receptor (beta chain) came from a study of blood T cell repertoires in COVID-19. The overall study: Some COVID-19 samples were acute and others convalescent; all came from the United States, Italy and Spain. The cDNA or gDNA used as material had been derived from T cells, B-cell-depleted T cells, or PBMCs.

Original analysis: Estimates of nucleated cell counts were drawn from the amplification of reference gene primers. The protocol was immunoSEQ multiplex PCR, while the TCRdb copy is restricted to in-frame clones and leaves out a portion. The V and J calls and clone size are taken from that table; D and trimming were inferred from the DNA. The sample yields about 130,000 clones, 80% to 85% seen once. The V and J ends lost 5 bases and 6 bases respectively, with 16 bases between them. Germline CDR1 reads SGHAT; CDR2 reads FQNNGV. CDR3 length equals 14 residues. The receptor's source is a man aged 55 to 69 with acute or convalescent COVID-19. V and J are TRBV11-2 and TRBJ1-1, with D maybe TRBD1 (6 bases). Material for sequencing was peripheral blood. This chain's CDR3 is CASSGGLSISEAFF. In DNA, the CDR3 is TGTGCCAGCAGCGGGGGCCTGAGTATCTCTGAAGCTTTCTTT.